The T cell receptor (beta chain) described here comes from a study of blood T cell repertoires in COVID-19. Only in-frame clones appear in the TCRdb table, and some are missing; sequencing was by immunoSEQ multiplex PCR. The sample includes roughly 190,000 clones, about 78% of them seen just once. The J segment lost 6 bases and the V segment lost 5 bases, leaving 9 bases of the junction unmatched. The germline CDR1 and CDR2 sequences are SGHTA and FQGNSA. The CDR3 runs to 15 residues. The sequencing input was peripheral blood. This sequence originates from a woman between 50 and 59 years old with active or convalescent COVID-19. The rearrangement uses TRBV7-2 and TRBJ2-1, with 8 bases matching TRBD2. CDR3 bases: TGTGCCAGCAGCCTCCCCATCGGGACTAGCAATGAGCAGTTCTTC. It codes for CASSLPIGTSNEQFF.